This TCR beta chain appears in the sequencing data of a study of blood T cell repertoires in COVID-19. About the study: Material from acute and convalescent COVID-19 was sourced from the United States, Italy and Spain.

This clone was found once. The same CDR3 can be traced to other DNA sequences in this sample. CDR3 length: 14 residues. V gave up 0 bases and J gave up 5 bases, with 11 bases separating them. The germline CDR1 and CDR2 sequences are SGDLS and YYNGEE. Sequenced by immunoSEQ multiplex PCR; TCRdb stores in-frame clones only, minus some. This table holds 300,000 to 400,000 clones, about 88% found once. Input material: peripheral blood. The clonotype originates from a woman in her sixties or seventies with COVID-19, enrolled during active disease. The V and J genes are TRBV9 and TRBJ1-1, with a possible D match to TRBD1 (5 bases). The DNA for the CDR3 is TGTGCCAGCAGCGTAGGAGGAGGGGAAACTGAAGCTTTCTTT. This encodes CASSVGGGETEAFF. The full variable domain, in which reference TRBV9 and TRBJ1-1 provide the parts outside the CDR3, is DSGVTQTPKHLITATGQRVTLRCSPRSGDLSVYWYQQSLDQGLQFLIQYYNGEERAKGNILERFSAQQFPDLHSELNLSSLELGDSALYFCASSVGGGETEAFFGQGTRLTVV.